Listed here are 22 T cell receptor beta chains from one sample, sequenced in a study of blood T cell repertoires in COVID-19. TCRdb's copy holds only in-frame clones and misses some; the assay was immunoSEQ multiplex PCR. Of 130,000 to 150,000 clones in the sample, under 80% are singletons; the top ten hold over 10%. The sequenced sample was peripheral blood. These receptors were taken from a man at least 80 years old with acute or convalescent COVID-19.

The V and J genes are TRBV18 and TRBJ1-5, with a tentative D call TRBD1 (6 bases). Trimming took 3 bases from V and 3 from J, leaving 12 bases between them. Per the germline V gene, CDR1 is KGHSH and CDR2 is LQKENI. This CDR3 contains 15 residues. The CDR3 region is CASSPENRVNQPQHF. CDR3 DNA: TGTGCCAGCTCACCCGAAAACAGGGTCAATCAGCCCCAGCATTTT.

The chain couples TRBV5-4 to TRBJ2-1; 10 bases agree with TRBD2. The CDR3 length is 15 residues. CDR1 is SGHNT and CDR2 is YYREEE in the germline V gene (reference sequence). The ends lost 0 bases at V and 10 bases at J; junction bases unmatched: 7. CDR3 region: CASSLGQRGGREQFF. The CDR3 bases are TGTGCCAGCAGCTTGGGCCAGCGGGGGGGCCGAGAGCAGTTCTTC.

The chain carries TRBV27 and TRBJ1-3; D not certain. Trimming cost V 4 bases and J 2 bases, with 15 bases left between them. The CDR3 is 16 residues long. Germline V gene data show CDR1 as MNHEY and CDR2 as SMNVEV (reference sequence). The CDR3 bases are TGTGCCAGCAGTTCGCGGCCCTGGCTAGCTGGAAACACCATATATTTT. Translating gives CASSSRPWLAGNTIYF.

This chain uses TRBV5-5 with TRBJ1-3; tentative D call: TRBD1 (5 bases). Per the germline V gene, CDR1 is SGHKS and CDR2 is YYEKEE (reference sequence). The CDR3 loop spans 14 amino acids. V dropped 4 bases and J dropped 2 bases, with 10 bases sitting between them. This chain's CDR3 is CASSQKGTGNTIYF. The CDR3 DNA reads TGTGCCAGCAGCCAGAAGGGGACTGGAAACACCATATATTTT.

V and J are TRBV5-1 and TRBJ1-4; TRBD1 agrees at 7 bases. Germline trimming cut 0 bases from V and 7 bases from J; bases unmatched to any gene: 3. The CDR3 is made up of 14 amino acids. Germline CDR1 SGHRS, CDR2 YFSETQ. CDR3 loop: CASSLEGAAEKLFF. The DNA of the CDR3 is TGCGCCAGCAGCTTGGAGGGGGCTGCTGAAAAACTGTTTTTT.

In nucleotides, the CDR3 is TGTGCCAGTAGTCCCCGTCCGGGACTAGAGATTAAACCCGGGGAGCTGTTTTTT. Protein product: CASSPRPGLEIKPGELFF. The J gene is TRBJ2-2, the V gene TRBV19; TRBD2 matches 8 bases. CDR3 length: 18 amino acids. Germline loops: CDR1 LNHDA, CDR2 SQIVND (reference sequence). Trimming took 5 bases from V and 6 from J; bases not matched to a gene: 17.

This chain uses TRBV11-3 with TRBJ2-3, with 8 bases that match TRBD1. V was clipped by 1 base and J by 6 bases; unmatched bases: 6. The CDR3 has 15 amino acids. Germline V gives CDR1 SGHNT, CDR2 YENEEA. CDR3: CASSLGGRQGDTQYF. The CDR3 DNA follows: TGTGCCAGCAGCTTAGGGGGTCGACAGGGGGATACGCAGTATTTT.

This sequence joins TRBV5-6 and TRBJ1-1, with no clear D. V lost 1 base, J lost 3 bases, and 4 bases lay in between. The CDR3 spans 12 residues. CDR1 is SGHDT, CDR2 YYEEEE, per germline. CDR3 protein: CASSLRDTEAFF. The CDR3 DNA reads TGTGCCAGCAGCTTGAGAGACACTGAAGCTTTCTTT.

The chain joins TRBV20-1 to TRBJ2-7; D may be TRBD1 (6 bases). This CDR3 is 11 amino acids long. CDR1 and CDR2 (germline): DFQATT, SNEGSKA (reference sequence). The V end lost 3 bases, the J end lost 3 bases, and 6 bases lay between the germline ends. In nucleotides, the CDR3 is TGCAGTGCTAGGGACAGCTACGAGCAGTACTTC. Translating it yields CSARDSYEQYF.

The V call is TRBV24-1, the J call TRBJ2-5; 12 nucleotides match TRBD1. With V trimmed by 9 bases and J by 7 bases, 2 bases remained unmatched. The germline gives CDR1 KGHDR, CDR2 SFDVKD. This CDR3 has 12 residues. The CDR3 loop reads CATGTGGGTQYF. CDR3 DNA sequence: TGTGCCACCGGGACAGGGGGCGGGACCCAGTACTTC.

The chain has TRBV9 and TRBJ2-4; TRBD1 might be the D (6 bases). The CDR3 loop spans 17 amino acids. V was pared by 3 bases and J by 1 base, with 17 bases between. Germline loops: CDR1 SGDLS, CDR2 YYNGEE. The CDR3 region has the DNA TGTGCCAGCAGCGGCCAACAGGGCTTGGGGGCCAAAAACATTCAGTACTTC. Its translation: CASSGQQGLGAKNIQYF.

The J gene is TRBJ1-1, the V gene TRBV19; D is uncertain. CDR1 and CDR2 from the germline V gene are LNHDA and SQIVND (reference sequence). Trimming left V 1 base short and J 0 bases short, with 9 bases between. The CDR3 contains 15 residues. The CDR3 DNA reads TGTGCCAGTAGTATAGGGGCAGGCCTGAACACTGAAGCTTTCTTT. The encoded protein is CASSIGAGLNTEAFF.

The chain carries TRBV5-5 and TRBJ1-5, with 12 bases fitting TRBD1. V lost 3 bases to trimming and J lost 7 bases; unmatched junction nucleotides: 8. This CDR3 is built from 16 residues. The germline CDR1 and CDR2 sequences are SGHKS and YYEKEE (reference sequence). The CDR3 DNA reads as TGTGCCAGCAGCTCGGGGACAGGGGGCAGAGGACAGCCCCAGCATTTT. It specifies CASSSGTGGRGQPQHF.

The chain couples TRBV18 to TRBJ2-1; D perhaps matches TRBD2 (5 bases). V lost 4 bases, J lost 7 bases, and 20 bases lay in between. The germline gives CDR1 KGHSH, CDR2 LQKENI. The CDR3 runs to 16 residues. The CDR3 DNA sequence: TGTGCCAGCTCACAAAACCAGAATACCCGCGGGAATGAGCAGTTCTTC. Translation: CASSQNQNTRGNEQFF.

This chain connects TRBV27 to TRBJ2-5; no definite D call. Trimming removed 5 bases from V and 0 bases from J, with 4 bases in between. Germline V gene sequence: CDR1 MNHEY, CDR2 SMNVEV (reference sequence). This CDR3 is built from 12 residues. CDR3 residues: CASSEYQETQYF. In DNA form, the CDR3 reads TGTGCCAGCAGTGAGTACCAAGAGACCCAGTACTTC.

The table lists this clone with a few counts. The chain recombines TRBV7-3 with TRBJ2-7, with 9 nucleotides matching TRBD1. Per germline, CDR1 SGHTA and CDR2 FQGTGA. CDR3 size: 15 residues. The ends lost 3 bases at V and 7 bases at J; junction bases unmatched: 10. CDR3 loop: CASSLAGQGLGEQYF. CDR3 sequence (DNA): TGTGCCAGCAGCTTGGCTGGACAGGGGCTCGGAGAGCAGTACTTC.

This clone was detected only a few times. The rearrangement joins TRBV9 to TRBJ2-7, with 7 bases matching TRBD1. The CDR3 is 15 amino acids. CDR1 is SGDLS and CDR2 is YYNGEE in the germline V gene. The trim removed 0 bases at V and 3 bases at J, leaving 6 bases unmatched. The CDR3 here is CASSVAIGTVYEQYF. CDR3 nucleotide sequence: TGTGCCAGCAGCGTAGCTATAGGGACAGTCTACGAGCAGTACTTC.

This rearrangement joins TRBV5-1 to TRBJ1-5; D is perhaps TRBD1 (5 bases). This CDR3 has 14 residues. Germline CDR1 reads SGHRS; CDR2 reads YFSETQ. V was cut by 0 bases and J by 5 bases, with 9 bases left in between. CDR3 coding DNA: TGCGCCAGCAGCTTGGGACAGAGCGATCAGCCCCAGCATTTT. This sequence encodes CASSLGQSDQPQHF. The full variable domain, completed using reference TRBV5-1 and TRBJ1-5, is KAGVTQTPRYLIKTRGQQVTLSCSPISGHRSVSWYQQTPGQGLQFLFEYFSETQRNKGNFPGRFSGRQFSNSRSEMNVSTLELGDSALYLCASSLGQSDQPQHFGDGTRLSIL.

The chain's CDR3 is CASSQDGGIGEQYF. CDR3 nucleotides: TGTGCCAGCAGCCAAGATGGAGGGATTGGCGAGCAGTACTTC. The chain is built from TRBV3-1 (or the pseudogene TRBV3-2) and TRBJ2-7, with D perhaps matching TRBD2 (6 bases). Germline CDR1 reads LGHDT; CDR2 reads YNNKEL (reference sequence). V was pared by 0 bases and J by 6 bases, with 12 bases between. The CDR3 consists of 14 residues.

V gene TRBV19 combines with J gene TRBJ1-5, with no clear D. Between the trimmed V and J ends, which lost 3 bases and 5 bases, there was a span of 8 bases. This CDR3 region has 13 residues. Germline loops: CDR1 LNHDA, CDR2 SQIVND (reference sequence). CDR3: CASSITRDQPQHF. For the CDR3, the DNA is TGTGCCAGTAGTATCACCCGAGATCAGCCCCAGCATTTT. Supplemented by reference TRBV19 and TRBJ1-5, the full variable domain reads DGGITQSPKYLFRKEGQNVTLSCEQNLNHDAMYWYRQDPGQGLRLIYYSQIVNDFQKGDIAEGYSVSREKKESFPLTVTSAQKNPTAFYLCASSITRDQPQHFGDGTRLSIL.

The V gene is TRBV5-1, the J gene TRBJ1-6; TRBD1 matches 8 bases. Germline V gives CDR1 SGHRS, CDR2 YFSETQ. The V segment lost 4 bases and the J segment 7 bases; nucleotides outside the gene matches: 7. The CDR3 is 15 amino acids. This CDR3 is CASSGQQGGNSPLHF. The CDR3 coding sequence is TGCGCCAGCAGCGGTCAACAGGGGGGAAATTCACCCCTCCACTTT.

V gene TRBV6-5 combines with J gene TRBJ1-2; weak D call: TRBD1 (6 bases). The CDR3 contains 16 residues. Trimming stripped 4 bases from V and 7 bases from J, with 22 bases between. Germline V CDR1 and CDR2: MNHEY, SVGAGI. The CDR3 DNA sequence: TGTGCCAGCAGTTCCCCCTTCAGGGGAAGGATAGGTGGCTACACCTTC. Translation: CASSSPFRGRIGGYTF.